These 5 T cell receptor beta chains came from one sample sequenced in a study of CD8+ T cells in alopecia areata. RNA extraction and reverse transcription yielded cDNA as sequencing template. Profiling relied on immunoSEQ multiplex PCR, and the TCRdb table lists in-frame clones only, not all of them. This repertoire shows some 170,000 clones, about 55% found once; its top ten account for about 10%. Treatment denoted: oral pan-JAK inhibitor, 5-10 mg twice daily. The specimen comprised CD8+ T cells sorted from blood, sampled at week 24, from a patient treated with tofacitinib. Receptor source: a human donor with alopecia areata.

This chain connects TRBV30 to TRBJ1-1; TRBD1 is a possible D gene (6 bases). This CDR3 has 14 amino acids. V was pared by 4 bases and J by 0 bases, with 12 bases between. Germline V CDR1 and CDR2: GTSNPN, SVGIG (reference sequence). The CDR3: CAWIPGHMNTEAFF. The DNA for the CDR3 is TGTGCCTGGATTCCGGGACACATGAACACTGAAGCTTTCTTT.

This clone came up a few times. The rearrangement uses TRBV29-1 and TRBJ2-7; no reliable D call. The ends were cut back, 4 bases at V and 3 bases at J, with 13 bases in the middle. CDR1 and CDR2 (germline): SQVTM, ANQGSEA. This CDR3 region has 13 residues. CDR3 sequence: CSVVSGDLYEQYF. CDR3 nucleotide sequence: TGCAGCGTTGTATCAGGAGATCTCTACGAGCAGTACTTC.

The sample holds a few counts of this clone. The genes are TRBV29-1 and TRBJ1-2; TRBD1 matches at 7 bases. The V gene end was trimmed by 7 bases and the J gene end by 8 bases; junction bases not matched to a gene: 10. The CDR3 loop spans 12 amino acids. Germline V gives CDR1 SQVTM, CDR2 ANQGSEA. CDR3 protein: CSGQGLGEGYTF. In DNA, the CDR3 is TGCAGCGGACAGGGTCTGGGCGAAGGCTACACCTTC. Full variable domain (missing parts from reference TRBV29-1 and TRBJ1-2): SAVISQKPSRDICQRGTSLTIQCQVDSQVTMMFWYRQQPGQSLTLIATANQGSEATYESGFVIDKFPISRPNLTFSTLTVSNMSPEDSSIYLCSGQGLGEGYTFGSGTRLTVV.

The chain links TRBV4-3 to TRBJ1-2; TRBD1 agrees at 7 bases. Unmatched junction bases numbered 11, after V lost 0 bases and J lost 7 bases. Germline lookup yields CDR1 LGHNA and CDR2 YSLEER. CDR3 length: 16 residues. This chain's CDR3 is CASSQETGRQGGGYTF. As DNA, the CDR3 is TGCGCCAGCAGCCAAGAAACCGGCCGACAGGGTGGTGGCTACACCTTC.

The chain carries TRBV7-2 and TRBJ1-2, with TRBD1 as a possible D gene (6 bases). The CDR3 extends over 11 amino acids. V gave up 6 bases and J gave up 8 bases, with 10 bases separating them. CDR1 is SGHTA, CDR2 FQGNSA, per germline. CDR3 in DNA: TGTGCCAGCAGGCAAAGGGGGGGCTACACCTTC. Its protein is CASRQRGGYTF.